These 32 T cell receptor beta chains came from one sample sequenced in a study of CD8 T cells in Susac syndrome. The RNA input was roughly 0.45 to 1 ug, and it was reverse transcribed with random hexamers. TCRdb used MiXCR to reprocess the immunoSEQ multiplex PCR reads, holding one entry per CDR3 protein. Altogether about 300,000 distinct CDR3 sequences are present, approximately 90% being singletons, with the ten largest covering less than 0.2%. Material: CD8+ T cells from PBMCs. The source of these receptors is a human donor with multiple sclerosis.

This clonotype was seen a single time. The gene calls are TRBV24-1 and TRBJ2-3; the match to TRBD2 covers 9 bases. The J segment lost 3 bases and the V segment lost 2 bases, leaving 8 bases of the junction unmatched. CDR1 and CDR2 from the germline V gene are KGHDR and SFDVKD. This CDR3 is 17 amino acids long. CDR3 coding DNA: TGTGCCACCAGTGATTCGGCGGGGGGGCGAGTAACAGATACGCAGTATTTT. Translation: CATSDSAGGRVTDTQYF.

In DNA, the CDR3 is TGCAGTGCTAGAGATCTGGAGGGTGGAGATAATTCACCCCTCCACTTT. Its protein product is CSARDLEGGDNSPLHF. The chain carries TRBV20-1 and TRBJ1-6; D gene ambiguous. CDR3 length: 16 amino acids. V lost 0 bases, J lost 5 bases, and 14 bases lay in between. Germline-derived CDR1 and CDR2 are DFQATT and SNEGSKA (reference sequence).

Comment on this clonotype: A junction boundary mismatches the germline segment, possibly from a read error. The chain has TRBV6-4 and TRBJ2-1; 11 bases map to TRBD2. Germline V gene lookup returns CDR1 MRHNA and CDR2 SNTAGT. This CDR3 is 15 amino acids long. This chain's CDR3 is CASSEGLAEYNERFF. The CDR3 region has the DNA TGTGCCAGCAGTGAGGGACTAGCGGAATACAATGAGCGGTTCTTC.

This chain uses TRBV30 with TRBJ2-3; D call uncertain. The CDR3 runs 12 residues. Germline V gene lookup returns CDR1 GTSNPN and CDR2 SVGIG (reference sequence). The ends were cut back, 5 bases at V and 4 bases at J, with 10 bases in the middle. CDR3 in amino acids: CAWDGSADTQYF. The CDR3 DNA is TGTGCCTGGGACGGGTCCGCAGATACGCAGTATTTT.

The table lists this clonotype with a count of one. The rearrangement joins TRBV7-6 to TRBJ2-3; 9 positions agree with TRBD2. V was clipped by 4 bases and J by 3 bases; unmatched bases: 8. CDR1 and CDR2 (germline): SGHVS, FNYEAQ. The CDR3 sequence is 16 residues long. CDR3 sequence (DNA): TGTGCCAGCAGCTATCTCCTAGCGGGGATTACAGATACGCAGTATTTT. Translating gives CASSYLLAGITDTQYF.

The rearrangement links TRBV11-2 to TRBJ2-3, with D maybe TRBD1 (6 bases). V was pared by 1 base and J by 2 bases, with 13 bases between. This CDR3 has 16 residues. From germline, CDR1 is SGHAT and CDR2 FQNNGV. The chain's CDR3 is CASSLVSGAYTDTQYF. CDR3 DNA sequence: TGTGCCAGCAGCTTAGTGTCAGGGGCCTACACAGATACGCAGTATTTT.

The chain employs TRBV19 and TRBJ1-5, with unresolved D. CDR3 length: 15 residues. V lost 7 bases to trimming and J lost 5 bases, with 18 bases between them. Germline CDR1 reads LNHDA; CDR2 reads SQIVND (reference sequence). The CDR3 spells CASTPQGFNYQPQHF. The CDR3 DNA is TGTGCCAGTACCCCACAAGGGTTTAACTATCAGCCCCAGCATTTT. Complete variable domain (other parts from reference TRBV19 and TRBJ1-5): DGGITQSPKYLFRKEGQNVTLSCEQNLNHDAMYWYRQDPGQGLRLIYYSQIVNDFQKGDIAEGYSVSREKKESFPLTVTSAQKNPTAFYLCASTPQGFNYQPQHFGDGTRLSIL.

The V call is TRBV27, the J call TRBJ2-7; the match to TRBD2 covers 11 bases. This CDR3 region has 16 residues. The trim removed 3 bases at V and 6 bases at J, leaving 10 bases unmatched. From germline, CDR1 is MNHEY and CDR2 SMNVEV (reference sequence). The CDR3 region has the DNA TGTGCCAGCAGTTTTGCCCTACTAGCGGGAGAAGGCGAGCAGTACTTC. Protein: CASSFALLAGEGEQYF.

V usage is TRBV4-3 and J usage is TRBJ2-7, with 7 bases aligning to TRBD2. Losses at the gene ends were 4 bases for V and 3 bases for J; bases not matched to a gene: 3. The germline CDR1 and CDR2 sequences are LGHNA and YSLEER. The CDR3 consists of 13 residues. CDR3 sequence reads: CASSRWEGYEQYF. For the CDR3, the DNA is TGCGCCAGCAGCCGATGGGAGGGCTACGAGCAGTACTTC.

This clonotype has a single count. The J gene is TRBJ1-1, the V gene TRBV7-2; D is ambiguous. The CDR3 is 12 residues long. V was pared by 4 bases and J by 8 bases, with 11 bases between. Germline loops: CDR1 SGHTA, CDR2 FQGNSA. The CDR3 sequence is CASSYRVFEAFF. The CDR3 nucleotides are TGTGCCAGCAGCTATCGGGTATTCGAAGCTTTCTTT.

The chain employs TRBV19 and TRBJ2-5, with 8 positions matching TRBD1. Trimming removed 6 bases from V and 5 bases from J; junction bases left unmatched: 5. Germline assignment: CDR1 LNHDA and CDR2 SQIVND (reference sequence). This CDR3 is 13 amino acids long. The CDR3 loop reads CASSFRTGETQYF. The CDR3 nucleotides are TGTGCCAGTAGCTTCCGGACAGGGGAGACCCAGTACTTC.

The chain joins TRBV13 to TRBJ2-5; weak D call: TRBD1 (5 bases). Germline V CDR1 and CDR2: PRHDT, FYEKMQ (reference sequence). Trimming shortened V by 5 bases and J by 5 bases, and 12 bases separated the two germline ends. CDR3 length equals 13 residues. CDR3: CASSPQWGETQYF. CDR3 nucleotides: TGTGCCAGCAGCCCTCAGTGGGGCGAGACCCAGTACTTC.

The rearrangement uses TRBV20-1 and TRBJ1-6, with D perhaps TRBD1 (6 bases). The CDR3 spans 12 residues. Trimming stripped 6 bases from V and 8 bases from J, with 11 bases between. CDR1 DFQATT and CDR2 SNEGSKA come from the germline V gene (reference sequence). The CDR3 coding sequence is TGCAGTGCCCCACAGGGTTATTCACCCCTCCACTTT. It translates to CSAPQGYSPLHF.

V gene TRBV27 combines with J gene TRBJ2-1, with a possible D match to TRBD1 (6 bases). This CDR3 has 15 amino acids. Germline CDR1 is MNHEY and CDR2 is SMNVEV (reference sequence). V dropped 7 bases and J dropped 0 bases, with 13 bases sitting between them. CDR3 in amino acids: CASTKGVSSYNEQFF. Written as DNA, the CDR3 is TGTGCCAGCACTAAGGGGGTTAGCTCCTACAATGAGCAGTTCTTC.

The gene calls are TRBV28 and TRBJ1-5; the D gene is possibly TRBD1 (5 bases). CDR1 and CDR2 (germline): MDHEN, SYDVKM. Trimming cost V 7 bases and J 6 bases, with 25 bases left between them. The CDR3 covers 17 residues. CDR3: CASTPGGGVGLGQPQHF. The CDR3, as DNA: TGTGCCAGCACCCCCGGGGGGGGTGTGGGACTCGGTCAGCCCCAGCATTTT.

V and J are TRBV6-6 and TRBJ1-5, with D possibly TRBD1 on 5 matching bases. V was clipped by 0 bases and J by 9 bases, with 15 bases between them. The CDR3 totals 15 residues. Germline assignment: CDR1 MNHNY and CDR2 SVGAGI (reference sequence). CDR3 in amino acids: CASSYSSGTDGPQHF. The CDR3 DNA reads TGTGCCAGCAGTTACTCGTCCGGGACCGATGGGCCCCAGCATTTT.

This clonotype was observed a handful of times. The CDR3: CASSEAKVRDRKNIQYF. CDR3 in DNA: TGTGCCAGCAGTGAAGCTAAAGTCCGAGACAGAAAAAACATTCAGTACTTC. V usage is TRBV2 and J usage is TRBJ2-4; tentative D call: TRBD1 (5 bases). Trimming pared 0 bases from V and 4 bases from J, leaving 16 bases between. Per germline, CDR1 SNHLY and CDR2 FYNNEI. This CDR3 has 17 amino acids.

The V gene is TRBV7-9, the J gene TRBJ1-5; D remains unclear. The V and J ends lost 3 bases and 11 bases respectively, with 11 bases between them. The CDR3 totals 12 residues. Germline CDR1 SEHNR, CDR2 FQNEAQ (reference sequence). CDR3 sequence reads: CASSLGFGAQHF. The CDR3 region has the DNA TGTGCCAGCAGCTTGGGGTTTGGGGCCCAGCATTTT. The full variable domain, its missing parts supplied by reference TRBV7-9 and TRBJ1-5, is DTGVSQNPRHKITKRGQNVTFRCDPISEHNRLYWYRQTLGQGPEFLTYFQNEAQLEKSRLLSDRFSAERPKGSFSTLEIQRTEQGDSAMYLCASSLGFGAQHFGDGTRLSIL.

This chain links TRBV23-1 with TRBJ2-7; no firm D call. TRBV23-1 is filed as an ORF, its function uncertain. This CDR3 has 10 residues. V gave up 0 bases and J gave up 13 bases, with 7 bases separating them. CDR3 bases: TGCGCCAGCAGTCAATCATGTTATTACTTC. Its translation is CASSQSCYYF.

The chain has TRBV20-1 and TRBJ2-1; no definite D call. Trimming removed 6 bases from V and 5 bases from J, with 17 bases in between. Germline CDR1 and CDR2: DFQATT and SNEGSKA (reference sequence). The CDR3 loop spans 14 amino acids. In DNA form, the CDR3 reads TGCAGTGCCACATTAGTACCGCGGAACAATGAGCAGTTCTTC. Translated: CSATLVPRNNEQFF.

This clonotype was counted a single time. The V and J genes are TRBV9 and TRBJ1-1; D not certain. Germline V lookup: CDR1 SGDLS, CDR2 YYNGEE. The length of the CDR3 is 13 residues. Trimming removed 7 bases from V and 4 bases from J, with 14 bases in between. The CDR3 nucleotides read TGTGCCAGCGGAGTTGGGTTAGGCACTGAAGCTTTCTTT. It specifies CASGVGLGTEAFF.

The chain combines TRBV11-2 with TRBJ2-4; maybe TRBD2 (5 bases). This CDR3 contains 16 residues. Deletions cut 1 base from V and 2 bases from J, with 12 bases between. From germline, CDR1 is SGHAT and CDR2 FQNNGV. The CDR3 region is CASSLVVTGTKNIQYF. Written as DNA, the CDR3 is TGTGCCAGCAGCTTAGTAGTAACGGGGACCAAAAACATTCAGTACTTC.

The CDR3 region is CATSDLGQGDEQFF. Written as DNA, the CDR3 is TGTGCCACCAGTGATTTGGGGCAGGGAGATGAGCAGTTCTTC. V is TRBV24-1 and J is TRBJ2-1, with D possibly called TRBD1 or TRBD2 (5 bases each). From germline, CDR1 is KGHDR and CDR2 SFDVKD. Trimming cost V 0 bases and J 8 bases, with 10 bases left between them. CDR3 length: 14 amino acids.

The chain links TRBV9 to TRBJ2-1; the match to TRBD1 covers 7 bases. This CDR3 has 17 amino acids. Germline V lookup: CDR1 SGDLS, CDR2 YYNGEE. V shed 4 bases, J shed 4 bases, and the junction held 14 bases outside the gene matches. CDR3 nucleotide sequence: TGTGCCAGCAGCCCCGGGGTAGTGACAGGGACGTACAATGAGCAGTTCTTC. It codes for CASSPGVVTGTYNEQFF.

This rearrangement joins TRBV7-9 to TRBJ2-5; D not certain. V was shortened by 3 bases and J by 5 bases, with 16 bases between the two germline ends. The CDR3 contains 15 residues. Germline CDR1 and CDR2: SEHNR and FQNEAQ (reference sequence). The CDR3 bases are TGTGCCAGCAGCTTTGTACCCCCCCCCGGGGAGACCCAGTACTTC. Its translation is CASSFVPPPGETQYF. The whole variable domain, remainder taken from reference TRBV7-9 and TRBJ2-5, is DTGVSQNPRHKITKRGQNVTFRCDPISEHNRLYWYRQTLGQGPEFLTYFQNEAQLEKSRLLSDRFSAERPKGSFSTLEIQRTEQGDSAMYLCASSFVPPPGETQYFGPGTRLLVL.

The rearrangement joins TRBV2 to TRBJ2-1; D may be TRBD2 (6 bases). Between the trimmed V and J ends, which lost 6 bases and 2 bases, there was a span of 14 bases. Germline loops: CDR1 SNHLY, CDR2 FYNNEI. This CDR3 contains 15 residues. The CDR3 region has the DNA TGTGCCAGCAGGGACTCTAGCGTGGCCTACAATGAGCAGTTCTTC. Residues: CASRDSSVAYNEQFF.

A remark on this clonotype: The germline gene is not matched at one end of the junction; a read error may be the cause. The J gene is TRBJ2-6, the V gene TRBV30, with 8 bases that match TRBD1. The CDR3 totals 17 residues. Germline CDR1 is GTSNPN and CDR2 is SVGIG (reference sequence). CDR3 bases: TGTGCCTGGAGTGGGACAGGGAGTTTCGCTGGGGCCTACGTCCTGACTTTC. Translating it yields CAWSGTGSFAGAYVLTF.

This chain links TRBV7-3 with TRBJ2-1; D is unclear. The germline V and J ends were trimmed by 5 bases and 0 bases, with 11 bases remaining between them. Germline V lookup: CDR1 SGHTA, CDR2 FQGTGA. The CDR3 has 15 residues. The CDR3 protein is CASSPLSSSYNEQFF. CDR3 in DNA: TGTGCCAGCAGCCCGCTATCTAGCTCCTACAATGAGCAGTTCTTC.

Comment on this clonotype: The junction differs from germline at one of its ends, possibly a read error. The chain recombines TRBV19 with TRBJ2-5; D perhaps matches TRBD1 (6 bases). This CDR3 has 16 residues. Germline-derived CDR1 and CDR2 are LNHDA and SQIVND (reference sequence). This CDR3 is CASRPTLNRDTETQHF. CDR3 DNA: TGTGCCAGTAGGCCCACTTTGAACCGGGACACGGAGACCCAGCACTTC.

The chain carries TRBV9 and TRBJ2-1; D is possibly TRBD1 or TRBD2 (7 bases each). CDR3 length: 19 amino acids. The germline V gene encodes CDR1 SGDLS and CDR2 YYNGEE. The germline V and J ends were trimmed by 4 bases and 6 bases, with 29 bases remaining between them. CDR3 DNA sequence: TGTGCCAGCAGCAACTCAAGAACAGGGGTCGGGGGGTACCTCAATGAGCAGTTCTTC. Amino acid sequence: CASSNSRTGVGGYLNEQFF.

CDR3 loop: CASSPAAGSSYEQYF. The CDR3 nucleotides read TGTGCCAGCAGTCCGGCAGCCGGAAGCTCCTACGAGCAGTACTTC. The chain carries TRBV28 and TRBJ2-7, with D hard to call. Germline V gene sequence: CDR1 MDHEN, CDR2 SYDVKM. Trimming took off 5 bases at V and 0 bases at J, with 14 bases between the two ends. There are 15 residues in the CDR3.

The chain joins TRBV5-4 to TRBJ1-5; TRBD1 aligns across 11 bases. This CDR3 is built from 14 residues. The V and J ends lost 4 bases and 8 bases, in that order; junction bases with no gene match: 5. CDR1 and CDR2 from the germline V gene are SGHNT and YYREEE (reference sequence). The CDR3 protein is CASSNWDRGEPQHF. The CDR3 DNA sequence: TGTGCCAGCAGCAACTGGGACAGGGGGGAGCCCCAGCATTTT.